Shown below are 23 T cell receptor beta chains from a single sample sequenced in a study of PD-L1 blockade in urothelial cancer (dated by TCRdb to 2015 to 2018). The library was prepared using the immunoSEQ multiplex PCR assay. Drawn from immuneACCESS, this table holds only the in-frame rearrangements with V and J called that TCRdb kept. Clones are partly lost; checked studies trace under half to an unresolved V gene and leave the rest unexplained. The sample has under 95,000 clones on record, 84% of them singletons. The ten largest clones capture 8.5% to 10% of the sample. Reading the label with the study, this specimen's time point is: pretreatment peripheral blood. The material was PBMCs, obtained around atezolizumab (anti-PD-L1) treatment. The receptors were sampled from a woman in her 70s with urothelial cancer.

About this clone itself: Other nucleotide sequences in the sample specify the same CDR3. V gene TRBV4-3 combines with J gene TRBJ1-2; D possibly corresponds to TRBD1 (6 bases). V lost 0 bases and J lost 2, with 7 bases in between. This CDR3 is 14 amino acids long. Per the germline V gene, CDR1 is LGHNA and CDR2 is YSLEER. CDR3 DNA: TGCGCCAGCAGCCAAGACAGGGGCAACTATGGCTACACCTTC. It codes for CASSQDRGNYGYTF.

The V gene is TRBV7-9, the J gene TRBJ2-2; TRBD2 matches at 7 bases. The V segment lost 5 bases and the J segment 0 bases; nucleotides outside the gene matches: 9. CDR1 is SEHNR and CDR2 is FQNEAQ in the germline V gene (reference sequence). CDR3 length equals 17 residues. CDR3 sequence: CASSTRSSGPNTGELFF. CDR3 coding DNA: TGTGCCAGCAGCACCCGTTCTAGCGGTCCGAACACCGGGGAGCTGTTTTTT.

The rearrangement links TRBV7-9 to TRBJ2-7, with 7 nucleotides matching TRBD1. After removal of 6 bases from V and 7 bases from J, the junction contained 12 bases not matched to a gene. CDR1 is SEHNR and CDR2 is FQNEAQ in the germline V gene (reference sequence). This CDR3 is built from 14 residues. CDR3 in DNA: TGTGCCAGCAGAGCCGGGACAGCCGTGTTGGAGCAGTACTTC. This codes for CASRAGTAVLEQYF.

The chain is built from TRBV27 and TRBJ2-3; maybe TRBD1 (6 bases). The CDR3 is 13 amino acids. Germline CDR1 MNHEY, CDR2 SMNVEV (reference sequence). Trimming removed 3 bases at V and 6 bases at J, with 10 bases between. CDR3 protein: CASSFKGVDTQYF. The CDR3 DNA follows: TGTGCCAGCAGTTTTAAGGGGGTGGATACGCAGTATTTT.

This chain joins TRBV6-4 and TRBJ2-3; 10 bases map to TRBD2. The ends lost 2 bases at V and 1 base at J; junction bases unmatched: 0. This CDR3 is built from 15 residues. Germline V gene data show CDR1 as MRHNA and CDR2 as SNTAGT. The CDR3 DNA follows: TGTGCCAGCAGTGACCTAGCGGGGGGCACAGATACGCAGTATTTT. Translated, it gives CASSDLAGGTDTQYF.

This clone is medium-sized. The genes are TRBV7-6 and TRBJ1-2; 10 bases map to TRBD1. With 1 base clipped from V and 6 bases from J, the junction kept 5 bases outside the gene matches. The V gene's germline CDR1 is SGHVS and CDR2 FNYEAQ. This CDR3 is built from 15 residues. The DNA of the CDR3 is TGTGCCAGCAGCTTAGAGGAGACAGGGGGCCATGGCTACACCTTC. Translated, it gives CASSLEETGGHGYTF.

The genes are TRBV7-7 and TRBJ2-1; D gene unclear. V lost 5 bases, J lost 9 bases, and 14 bases lay in between. The CDR3 extends over 13 amino acids. Germline CDR1 and CDR2: SSHAT and FNYEAQ (reference sequence). The CDR3 loop reads CASSESLLGEQFF. The CDR3 DNA reads TGTGCCAGCAGCGAATCCTTACTTGGTGAGCAGTTCTTC.

With respect to this clone: One junction end disagrees with the germline gene, perhaps due to a read error. The J gene is TRBJ2-7, the V gene TRBV27; perhaps TRBD2 as D (5 bases). The V gene's germline CDR1 is MNHEY and CDR2 SMNVEV (reference sequence). This CDR3 is 16 amino acids long. DNA for the CDR3: TGTGCCAGCAGTCCGACGAGGGTGGGCATCGCCTACGGGCAGTACTTC. The encoded protein is CASSPTRVGIAYGQYF.

This chain links TRBV7-9 with TRBJ1-2, with 7 positions matching TRBD1. This CDR3 contains 15 residues. The junction had 8 bases not matched to a gene; V was cut back by 5 bases and J by 2 bases. Germline CDR1 SEHNR, CDR2 FQNEAQ (reference sequence). CDR3 bases: TGTGCCAGCAGCATGGATCAGGGGGTCAACTATGGCTACACCTTC. This gives the protein CASSMDQGVNYGYTF.

The J gene is TRBJ1-4, the V gene TRBV5-6; tentatively, D is TRBD1 (6 bases). Germline loops: CDR1 SGHDT, CDR2 YYEEEE. Trimming pared 4 bases from V and 8 bases from J, leaving 18 bases between. CDR3 size: 15 residues. Here the CDR3 DNA reads TGTGCCAGCAGCATCCTAACAGGGTTTCAGGAAAAACTGTTTTTT. Encoded protein: CASSILTGFQEKLFF.

The rearrangement joins TRBV6-1 to TRBJ1-2; D call uncertain. This CDR3 spans 15 amino acids. Per the germline V gene, CDR1 is MNHNS and CDR2 is SASEGT. Trimming removed 1 base from V and 0 bases from J, with 9 bases in between. CDR3 in amino acids: CASSEVAEPNYGYTF. CDR3 DNA: TGTGCCAGCAGTGAAGTGGCAGAACCTAACTATGGCTACACCTTC.

V usage is TRBV6-6 and J usage is TRBJ2-7, with a possible D match to TRBD1 (6 bases). This CDR3 is 14 amino acids long. Germline V gene sequence: CDR1 MNHNY, CDR2 SVGAGI (reference sequence). Trimming stripped 2 bases from V and 1 base from J, with 9 bases between. CDR3 DNA: TGTGCCAGCAGTTACACAGGGATTTCCTACGAGCAGTACTTC. Its protein is CASSYTGISYEQYF.

The chain links TRBV5-4 to TRBJ2-1; D gene unclear. The CDR3 loop spans 14 amino acids. V dropped 4 bases and J dropped 0 bases, with 8 bases sitting between them. Germline loops: CDR1 SGHNT, CDR2 YYREEE (reference sequence). This CDR3 reads CASSDRSSYNEQFF. Here the CDR3 DNA reads TGTGCCAGCAGCGATCGTAGCTCCTACAATGAGCAGTTCTTC.

This chain links TRBV11-3 with TRBJ2-1; TRBD1 matches 10 bases. V gave up 3 bases and J gave up 7 bases; unmatched junction bases: 3. The germline V gene has CDR1 SGHNT and CDR2 YENEEA. The CDR3 has 14 residues. This chain's CDR3 is CASSFGDRGNEQFF. CDR3 DNA sequence: TGTGCCAGCAGCTTCGGGGACAGGGGAAATGAGCAGTTCTTC.

V is TRBV28 and J is TRBJ2-7; D possibly corresponds to TRBD1 (5 bases). Trimming took off 6 bases at V and 5 bases at J, with 17 bases between the two ends. CDR1 and CDR2 from the germline V gene are MDHEN and SYDVKM. The CDR3 covers 14 residues. CDR3 bases: TGTGCCAGCAGCGACAGAATCAGGGTAAACGAGCAGTACTTC. Residues: CASSDRIRVNEQYF.

DNA of the CDR3: TGTGCCAGCAGCACAGGGGGCTTATATCAGCCCCAGCATTTT. Translation gives CASSTGGLYQPQHF. The chain uses TRBV28 and TRBJ1-5; 9 bases agree with TRBD1. There are 14 residues in the CDR3. The junction had 5 bases not matched to a gene; V was cut back by 6 bases and J by 5 bases. Germline CDR1 reads MDHEN; CDR2 reads SYDVKM.

The chain has TRBV10-3 and TRBJ1-2; 7 bases match TRBD1. CDR1 and CDR2 (germline): ENHRY, SYGVKD. Unmatched junction bases numbered 5, after V lost 3 bases and J lost 7 bases. This CDR3 region has 13 residues. DNA for the CDR3: TGTGCCATCAGTGAAGAGGGGGCGGTTGGCTACACCTTC. Translation gives CAISEEGAVGYTF.

CDR3 region: CAWHPGTATYEQYF. The CDR3 nucleotides are TGTGCCTGGCACCCCGGGACAGCGACCTACGAGCAGTACTTC. The chain joins TRBV30 to TRBJ2-7; TRBD1 agrees at 7 bases. The ends lost 5 bases at V and 2 bases at J; junction bases unmatched: 9. Germline V gene sequence: CDR1 GTSNPN, CDR2 SVGIG (reference sequence). The CDR3 is 14 amino acids.

This chain uses TRBV6-5 with TRBJ1-5; 8 nucleotides line up with TRBD1. Trimming removed 4 bases from V and 3 bases from J; junction bases left unmatched: 5. Germline V gene data show CDR1 as MNHEY and CDR2 as SVGAGI. The CDR3 is 15 amino acids. The CDR3 bases are TGTGCCAGCAGTTCCCTACAGGGGGTCAATCAGCCCCAGCATTTT. Protein product: CASSSLQGVNQPQHF.

The chain joins TRBV19 to TRBJ1-5, with D possibly being TRBD1 (6 bases). The CDR3 consists of 17 residues. The V gene's germline CDR1 is LNHDA and CDR2 SQIVND (reference sequence). Trimming shortened V by 3 bases and J by 0 bases, and 15 bases separated the two germline ends. CDR3 residues: CASSIIRGGGSNQPQHF. CDR3 coding DNA: TGTGCCAGTAGTATCATCAGGGGAGGGGGTAGCAATCAGCCCCAGCATTTT.

The chain uses TRBV2 and TRBJ2-3; TRBD2 aligns across 12 bases. This CDR3 has 14 residues. Unmatched junction bases numbered 9, after V lost 10 bases and J lost 7 bases. Germline V gene data show CDR1 as SNHLY and CDR2 as FYNNEI. The CDR3 spells CAITTSGSPNTQYF. For the CDR3, the DNA is TGTGCCATTACGACTAGCGGGAGTCCAAATACGCAGTATTTT.

This clone was seen once. The chain carries TRBV28 and TRBJ2-5; 8 bases are a match to TRBD1. CDR3 size: 17 residues. V trimming: 4 bases; J trimming: 0 bases; junction bases outside the gene matches: 10. Germline CDR1 is MDHEN and CDR2 is SYDVKM. CDR3 in amino acids: CASSSPDRGRYQETQYF. Written as DNA, the CDR3 is TGTGCCAGCAGTTCACCCGACAGGGGCCGGTACCAAGAGACCCAGTACTTC.

J is TRBJ1-5 and V is TRBV10-3; 9 nucleotides align to TRBD1. Germline V gene lookup returns CDR1 ENHRY and CDR2 SYGVKD. This CDR3 comprises 14 residues. The ends lost 3 bases at V and 7 bases at J; junction bases unmatched: 4. The CDR3 DNA reads as TGTGCCATCAGTGAAAGACAGGGGGAGCAGCCCCAGCATTTT. Translation: CAISERQGEQPQHF.